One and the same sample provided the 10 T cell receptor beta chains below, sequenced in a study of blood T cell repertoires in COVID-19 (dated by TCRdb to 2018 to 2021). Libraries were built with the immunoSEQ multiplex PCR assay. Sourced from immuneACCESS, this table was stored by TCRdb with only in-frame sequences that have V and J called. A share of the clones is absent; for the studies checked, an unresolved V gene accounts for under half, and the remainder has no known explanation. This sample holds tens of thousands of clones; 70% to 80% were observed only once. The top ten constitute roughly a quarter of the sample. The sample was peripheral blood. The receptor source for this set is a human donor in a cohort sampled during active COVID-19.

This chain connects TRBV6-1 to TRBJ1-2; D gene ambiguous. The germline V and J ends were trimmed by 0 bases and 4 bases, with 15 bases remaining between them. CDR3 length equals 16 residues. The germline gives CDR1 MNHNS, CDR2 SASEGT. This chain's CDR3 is CASSEALRGNSYGYTF. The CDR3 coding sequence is TGTGCCAGCAGTGAAGCGCTTCGGGGAAATTCCTATGGCTACACCTTC.

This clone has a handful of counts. The CDR3 bases are TGTGCCAGCAGTTACGACCAGCGGGCGAACACCGGGGAGCTGTTTTTT. This codes for CASSYDQRANTGELFF. The V call is TRBV6-6, the J call TRBJ2-2; the D gene is possibly TRBD2 (6 bases). The CDR3 loop spans 16 amino acids. V was pared by 2 bases and J by 0 bases, with 10 bases between. CDR1 and CDR2 (germline): MNHNY, SVGAGI (reference sequence).

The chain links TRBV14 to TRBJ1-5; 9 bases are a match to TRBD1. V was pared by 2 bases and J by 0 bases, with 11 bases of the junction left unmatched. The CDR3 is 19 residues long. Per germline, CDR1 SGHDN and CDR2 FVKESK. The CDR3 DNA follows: TGTGCCAGCAGCCAACTACCGGGACAGGGACTTAATAGCAATCAGCCCCAGCATTTT. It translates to CASSQLPGQGLNSNQPQHF.

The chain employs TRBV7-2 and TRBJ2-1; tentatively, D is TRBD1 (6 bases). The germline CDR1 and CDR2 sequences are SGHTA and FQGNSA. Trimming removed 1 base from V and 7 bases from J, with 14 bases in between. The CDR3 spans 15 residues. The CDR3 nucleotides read TGTGCCAGCAGCTTAGTCACAGGGAAGTTGAATGAGCAGTTCTTC. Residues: CASSLVTGKLNEQFF.

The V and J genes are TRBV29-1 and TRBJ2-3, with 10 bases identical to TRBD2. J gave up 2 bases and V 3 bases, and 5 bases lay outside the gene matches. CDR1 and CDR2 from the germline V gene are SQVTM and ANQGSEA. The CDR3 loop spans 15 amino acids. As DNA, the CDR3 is TGCAGCGTTGACGGTAGCGGGGGGTTCACAGATACGCAGTATTTT. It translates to CSVDGSGGFTDTQYF.

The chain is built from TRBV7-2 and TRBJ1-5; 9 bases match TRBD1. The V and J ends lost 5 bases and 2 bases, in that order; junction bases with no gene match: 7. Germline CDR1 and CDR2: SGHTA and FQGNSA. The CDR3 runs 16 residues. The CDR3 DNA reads TGTGCCAGCAGCCTAACAGGGGGCGCGGGCAATCAGCCCCAGCATTTT. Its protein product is CASSLTGGAGNQPQHF.

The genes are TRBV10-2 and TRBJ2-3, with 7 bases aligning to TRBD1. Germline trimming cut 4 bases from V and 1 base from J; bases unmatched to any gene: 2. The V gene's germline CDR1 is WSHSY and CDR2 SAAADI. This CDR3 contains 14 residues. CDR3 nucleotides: TGCGCCAGCAGTGGAGGACAGGGCACAGATACGCAGTATTTT. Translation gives CASSGGQGTDTQYF.

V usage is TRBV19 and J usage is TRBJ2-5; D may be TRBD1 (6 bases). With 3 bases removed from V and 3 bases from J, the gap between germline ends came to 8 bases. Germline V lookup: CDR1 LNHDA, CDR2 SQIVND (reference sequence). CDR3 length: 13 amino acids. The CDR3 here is CASSINREETQYF. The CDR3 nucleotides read TGTGCCAGTAGTATCAACAGGGAAGAGACCCAGTACTTC.

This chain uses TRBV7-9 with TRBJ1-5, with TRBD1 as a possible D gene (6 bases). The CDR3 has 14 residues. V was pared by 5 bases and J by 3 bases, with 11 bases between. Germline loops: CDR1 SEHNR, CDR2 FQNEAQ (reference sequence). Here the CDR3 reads CASSPQGFNQPQHF. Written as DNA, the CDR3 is TGTGCCAGCAGCCCCCAGGGGTTCAATCAGCCCCAGCATTTT.

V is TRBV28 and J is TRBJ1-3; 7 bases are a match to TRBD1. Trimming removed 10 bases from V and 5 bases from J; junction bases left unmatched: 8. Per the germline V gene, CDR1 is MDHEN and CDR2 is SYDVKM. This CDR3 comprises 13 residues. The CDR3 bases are TGTGCCATTCAGGACAGGACGAGAAACACCATATATTTT. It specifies CAIQDRTRNTIYF.